Listed below are T cell receptor beta chains from one sample, sequenced in a study of coeliac disease. Some clones are missing from TCRdb's copy, which holds only in-frame ones; the method was immunoSEQ multiplex PCR. The sample carries some 4,000 clones, just over 60% recorded once. Sequenced: intraepithelial lymphocytes from the gut. These receptors were taken from a man aged 65 to 79 with active celiac disease. CDR3s include the opening cysteine and the closing phenylalanine or tryptophan. Not every row has a clone size; where given, it reads once, few, many or a size class.

v_gene	abundance	j_gene	CDR3aa
TRBV5-1	-	TRBJ2-7	CAGSITGTIYEQYF
TRBV28	-	TRBJ2-1	CASRQRGLGEQFF
TRBV7-7	-	TRBJ2-2	CASSLVPPLLRGENTGELFF
TRBV29-1	few	TRBJ2-7	CSVEGPRSYEQYF
TRBV5-1	-	TRBJ2-7	CASSLLRDRTSYEQYF
TRBV29-1	-	TRBJ2-3	CSVEGTGATDTQYF
TRBV6-1	-	TRBJ1-4	CASEGAGATNEKLFF
TRBV11-3	-	TRBJ2-3	CASSPGTSGTDTQYF
TRBV10-2	-	TRBJ2-7	CASSEGLAGVVYEQYF
TRBV10-3	-	TRBJ2-1	CAISEGGSGEQFF
TRBV4-2	-	TRBJ1-2	CASSQGREDGYTF
TRBV12-2	-	TRBJ1-5	CASRSIPQGAQPQHF
TRBV7-9	-	TRBJ1-4	CASSFGGASEKLFF
TRBV19	-	TRBJ2-1	CASSTETGLEQFF
TRBV27	-	TRBJ2-1	CASRTSGRASYNEQFF
TRBV7-9	-	TRBJ1-2	CASSLVSGGYTF
TRBV7-3	once	TRBJ2-7	CASSLDTGSFYEQYF
TRBV7-2	-	TRBJ2-5	CASSLVGTSPIGETQYF
TRBV2	-	TRBJ2-1	CASTEAASIYNEQFF
TRBV6-5	few	TRBJ1-2	CASIAGGTLYGYTF
TRBV19	-	TRBJ1-5	CASSAAAGNQPQHF
TRBV6-6	-	TRBJ2-4	CASSYATGSKNIQYF
TRBV14	-	TRBJ1-2	CASSQSGGQGARGYTF
TRBV15	-	TRBJ1-2	CATSPDRQPYGYTF
TRBV4-2	-	TRBJ1-6	CASSQTRQGNSPLHF
TRBV9	-	TRBJ2-2	CASSGRQTTGELFF
TRBV28	-	TRBJ1-1	CASSLRQEAFF
TRBV18	-	TRBJ2-5	CASSPSAGHETQYF
TRBV5-1	-	TRBJ2-5	CASSRTSSQETQYF
TRBV7-2	-	TRBJ1-1	CASRVQGANTEAFF
TRBV27	-	TRBJ2-5	CASSTSRTGFRETQYF
TRBV9	-	TRBJ2-3	CASSVDWATGTDTQYF
TRBV19	-	TRBJ1-6	CASQETANSPLHF
TRBV7-9	large	TRBJ1-5	CASSLGQGNQPQHF
TRBV9	-	TRBJ1-2	CASSGWDSFYGYTF
TRBV18	once	TRBJ1-5	CASSTGLGPWDQPQHF
TRBV5-1	few	TRBJ2-7	CASSLASGTGRYEQYF
TRBV18	-	TRBJ2-7	CASSPIREYEQYF